These 29 T cell receptor beta chains share one sample of origin, sequenced in a study of neurological immune-mediated disorders. Time point reported: longitudinal time-point 1 (baseline). TCRdb used MiXCR to reprocess the 5' RACE reads, holding one entry per CDR3 protein. Of approximately 49,000 distinct CDR3 sequences in the sample, approximately 11% were seen once. The source material was PBMCs. Every receptor here comes from a middle-aged woman in good health.

The chain recombines TRBV10-1 with TRBJ2-2; TRBD2 matches 9 bases. Germline-derived CDR1 and CDR2 are WNHNN and SYGVQD (reference sequence). The V gene end was trimmed by 6 bases and the J gene end by 8 bases; junction bases not matched to a gene: 10. CDR3 length: 15 amino acids. The DNA for the CDR3 is TGCGCCAGCAGCCCCACACTAGCGGGTCTTGGGGAGCTGTTTTTT. Translation: CASSPTLAGLGELFF.

This clonotype was detected many times. The genes are TRBV7-8 and TRBJ1-1, with TRBD1 as a possible D gene (5 bases). There are 17 residues in the CDR3. The germline gives CDR1 SGHVS, CDR2 FQNEAQ. Trimming cost V 2 bases and J 4 bases, with 20 bases left between them. The CDR3 here is CASSLQRQPNVGTEAFF. The CDR3 DNA is TGTGCCAGCAGCTTACAGAGACAGCCGAATGTGGGCACTGAAGCTTTCTTT.

To note about this clonotype: A junction end diverges from the germline sequence, so it may reflect a read error. J is TRBJ2-3 and V is TRBV7-2, with D perhaps TRBD2 (7 bases). This CDR3 is 14 amino acids long. Per the germline V gene, CDR1 is SGHTA and CDR2 is FQGNSA. CDR3 amino acids: CANSLGGATDTQYF. CDR3 bases: TGTGCCAACAGCTTAGGGGGGGCCACAGATACGCAGTATTTT.

This clonotype was recorded many times. This chain links TRBV4-3 with TRBJ2-3, with D hard to call. CDR3 length: 14 amino acids. Per the germline V gene, CDR1 is LGHNA and CDR2 is YSLEER. V gave up 4 bases and J gave up 2 bases, with 10 bases separating them. CDR3: CASSPSWNTDTQYF. CDR3 coding DNA: TGCGCCAGCAGCCCGTCCTGGAACACAGATACGCAGTATTTT.

Ten or more counts support this clonotype. This sequence joins TRBV7-2 and TRBJ2-5; D perhaps matches TRBD2 (5 bases). Trimming left V 5 bases short and J 3 bases short, with 16 bases between. Germline V gene sequence: CDR1 SGHTA, CDR2 FQGNSA. The CDR3 covers 15 residues. The CDR3 sequence is CASSAGVGREETQYF. The CDR3 DNA reads as TGTGCCAGCAGCGCAGGCGTAGGGCGGGAAGAGACCCAGTACTTC.

The gene calls are TRBV18 and TRBJ2-4; D may correspond to TRBD1 or TRBD2 (5 bases each). This CDR3 comprises 14 residues. The germline V gene encodes CDR1 KGHSH and CDR2 LQKENI. V gave up 1 base and J gave up 5 bases, with 9 bases separating them. CDR3 sequence reads: CASSPLGPQNIQYF. The CDR3 DNA sequence: TGTGCCAGCTCACCACTGGGACCACAAAACATTCAGTACTTC.

In its sample, this clonotype was seen many times. CDR3 loop: CASSRGLPNQPQHF. The CDR3, as DNA: TGTGCCAGCAGCCGGGGGCTCCCCAATCAGCCCCAGCATTTT. The chain combines TRBV7-2 with TRBJ1-5; D is possibly TRBD1 (6 bases). Germline loops: CDR1 SGHTA, CDR2 FQGNSA. The CDR3 consists of 14 residues. The V end was cut by 5 bases, the J end by 3 bases, with 11 bases between.

This clonotype occurred many times. The chain couples TRBV20-1 to TRBJ1-2; D uncertain. CDR3 size: 13 residues. Trimming pared 3 bases from V and 0 bases from J, leaving 8 bases between. Germline V CDR1 and CDR2: DFQATT, SNEGSKA (reference sequence). The CDR3 protein is CSASLLANYGYTF. In DNA form, the CDR3 reads TGCAGTGCTAGTCTCCTAGCTAACTATGGCTACACCTTC.

V and J are TRBV19 and TRBJ1-6; D is perhaps TRBD1 (6 bases). Germline values: CDR1 LNHDA, CDR2 SQIVND (reference sequence). The ends were cut back, 4 bases at V and 8 bases at J, with 15 bases in the middle. This CDR3 is built from 15 residues. This CDR3 reads CASSTDRGGYSPLHF. DNA for the CDR3: TGTGCCAGTAGTACGGACAGAGGAGGGTATTCACCCCTCCACTTT.

This clonotype came up many times. The chain joins TRBV11-2 to TRBJ1-3; D not certain. The CDR3 covers 13 residues. The V and J ends lost 3 bases and 8 bases respectively, with 11 bases between them. Germline loops: CDR1 SGHAT, CDR2 FQNNGV. The CDR3, as DNA: TGTGCCAGCAGCTTGACCGCAGCGGACACCATATATTTT. Translating gives CASSLTAADTIYF.

This clonotype came up many times. The V and J genes are TRBV5-1 and TRBJ1-2; D gene ambiguous. Looked up from germline, CDR1 is SGHRS and CDR2 is YFSETQ. The CDR3 has 16 amino acids. V was trimmed by 4 bases and J by 1 base, leaving 17 bases between them. CDR3 sequence reads: CASSLGPIRVNYGYTF. The DNA for the CDR3 is TGCGCCAGCAGCCTCGGACCGATCCGAGTTAACTATGGCTACACCTTC. The full variable domain, its missing parts supplied by reference TRBV5-1 and TRBJ1-2, is KAGVTQTPRYLIKTRGQQVTLSCSPISGHRSVSWYQQTPGQGLQFLFEYFSETQRNKGNFPGRFSGRQFSNSRSEMNVSTLELGDSALYLCASSLGPIRVNYGYTFGSGTRLTVV.

On this clonotype itself: A much larger clonotype is one base distant, so this may be a read error. The chain joins TRBV7-2 to TRBJ2-7, with a tentative D call TRBD1 (5 bases). V was trimmed by 5 bases and J by 7 bases, leaving 15 bases between them. This CDR3 is built from 13 residues. Germline-derived CDR1 and CDR2 are SGHTA and FQGNSA. Written as DNA, the CDR3 is TGTGCCAGCAGCACCACAGGCGTCAGAGAGCAGTACTTC. This codes for CASSTTGVREQYF.

This clonotype is classed as medium-sized. The chain has TRBV5-1 and TRBJ2-2, with 7 bases that match TRBD1. J lost 5 bases, V lost 4 bases, and 5 bases had no gene match. The CDR3 runs to 14 residues. Germline V gene data show CDR1 as SGHRS and CDR2 as YFSETQ. CDR3 in amino acids: CASSPGGSTGELFF. The CDR3 DNA sequence: TGCGCCAGCAGCCCAGGGGGAAGTACCGGGGAGCTGTTTTTT.

In this sample, this clonotype turned up many times. The V call is TRBV12-3 or TRBV12-4, the J call TRBJ1-1; D gene ambiguous. V lost 2 bases, J lost 0 bases, and 4 bases lay in between. This CDR3 region has 13 residues. In DNA form, the CDR3 reads TGTGCCAGCAGTTTACAGATGAACACTGAAGCTTTCTTT. It translates to CASSLQMNTEAFF.

In its sample, this clonotype was seen many times. The genes are TRBV10-3 and TRBJ2-3; 10 positions match TRBD1. Per the germline V gene, CDR1 is ENHRY and CDR2 is SYGVKD. J lost 2 bases, V lost 5 bases, and 4 bases had no gene match. The length of the CDR3 is 15 residues. CDR3 DNA: TGTGCCATCAGTCCGGACAGGGGGAACACAGATACGCAGTATTTT. Amino acids: CAISPDRGNTDTQYF.

J is TRBJ2-7 and V is TRBV20-1; 11 bases are shared with TRBD2. The V gene end was trimmed by 6 bases and the J gene end by 2 bases; junction bases not matched to a gene: 6. This CDR3 region has 14 residues. Germline V gene lookup returns CDR1 DFQATT and CDR2 SNEGSKA (reference sequence). The CDR3 loop is CSAQTSGAPYEQYF. The CDR3 nucleotides read TGCAGTGCCCAGACTAGCGGGGCCCCCTACGAGCAGTACTTC.

Ten or more counts support this clonotype. The genes are TRBV7-8 and TRBJ1-1; tentatively, D is TRBD1 (5 bases). This CDR3 spans 17 amino acids. The germline V and J ends were trimmed by 1 base and 0 bases, with 15 bases remaining between them. Looked up from germline, CDR1 is SGHVS and CDR2 is FQNEAQ. The CDR3 nucleotides read TGTGCCAGCAGCTTAGAGTGGACCCCCAGGGTGAACACTGAAGCTTTCTTT. Translation gives CASSLEWTPRVNTEAFF.

This clonotype appeared many times. The J gene is TRBJ2-5, the V gene TRBV5-5, with 14 nucleotides matching TRBD2. Germline V gene lookup returns CDR1 SGHKS and CDR2 YYEKEE (reference sequence). The V gene end was trimmed by 4 bases and the J gene end by 4 bases; junction bases not matched to a gene: 12. The CDR3 totals 18 residues. For the CDR3, the DNA is TGTGCCAGCAGCCACGGACTAGCGGGGGGAATCGGGCCAGAGACCCAGTACTTC. This sequence encodes CASSHGLAGGIGPETQYF.

This clonotype has a count of ten or more. The chain employs TRBV5-1 and TRBJ1-1; D ambiguous. The germline V gene encodes CDR1 SGHRS and CDR2 YFSETQ. V was clipped by 2 bases and J by 10 bases, with 12 bases between them. This CDR3 has 12 residues. The CDR3 DNA sequence: TGCGCCAGCAGCTTTGGGTACCAAACAGCTTTCTTT. Residues: CASSFGYQTAFF.

Concerning this clonotype itself: Sequence at one end of the junction differs from germline and may be a read error. CDR3 sequence reads: CSARTEDNSPLNF. Written as DNA, the CDR3 is TGCAGTGCTAGAACGGAAGATAATTCACCCCTCAACTTT. The chain has TRBV20-1 and TRBJ1-6, with D unresolved. The V gene's germline CDR1 is DFQATT and CDR2 SNEGSKA (reference sequence). This CDR3 is built from 13 residues.

This clonotype has a count of ten or more. The chain has TRBV25-1 and TRBJ2-7; 7 nucleotides agree with TRBD2. The trim removed 0 bases at V and 1 base at J, leaving 3 bases unmatched. CDR3 length: 15 amino acids. From germline, CDR1 is MGHDK and CDR2 SYGVNS. The DNA for the CDR3 is TGTGCCAGCAGTGAATATCGGGGGGTTTCCTACGAGCAGTACTTC. Its translation: CASSEYRGVSYEQYF.

This clonotype was seen a handful of times. The chain recombines TRBV5-1 with TRBJ2-5, with D perhaps given as TRBD1 or TRBD2 (5 bases each). Germline V gene sequence: CDR1 SGHRS, CDR2 YFSETQ. This CDR3 is 13 amino acids long. The germline V and J ends were trimmed by 5 bases and 4 bases, with 12 bases remaining between them. For the CDR3, the DNA is TGCGCCAGCAGGTTGAGGGGTGCAGAGACCCAGTACTTC. This translates into CASRLRGAETQYF.

This clonotype showed up many times. V usage is TRBV7-2 and J usage is TRBJ2-2; 7 bases agree with TRBD2. CDR3 length: 14 residues. Germline CDR1 and CDR2: SGHTA and FQGNSA. The V segment lost 8 bases and the J segment 6 bases; nucleotides outside the gene matches: 9. The CDR3 loop is CASGGRGGSGELFF. The CDR3 bases are TGTGCCAGCGGGGGACGCGGGGGATCCGGGGAGCTGTTTTTT.

This clonotype came up many times. The chain combines TRBV12-3 or TRBV12-4 with TRBJ1-1, with a weak D call TRBD1 (6 bases). Trimming left V 6 bases short and J 1 base short, with 6 bases between. This CDR3 comprises 12 residues. CDR3 bases: TGTGCCAGCAGACAGGGGAACACTGAAGCTTTCTTT. Protein product: CASRQGNTEAFF.

This clonotype was counted ten times or more. V and J are TRBV12-3 or TRBV12-4 and TRBJ1-3, with D unresolved. This CDR3 is 18 amino acids long. V lost 5 bases to trimming and J lost 0 bases, with 20 bases between them. The CDR3 spells CASSPPVWTRVSGNTIYF. DNA for the CDR3: TGTGCCAGCAGTCCCCCCGTCTGGACCAGAGTCTCTGGAAACACCATATATTTT.

This clonotype was recorded many times. This chain connects TRBV5-1 to TRBJ1-2; D may be TRBD1 (5 bases). Looked up from germline, CDR1 is SGHRS and CDR2 is YFSETQ. This CDR3 contains 13 residues. V shed 4 bases and J shed 7 bases, with 14 bases lying between them. The CDR3 sequence: CASSMAGGGGYTF. For the CDR3, the DNA is TGCGCCAGCAGCATGGCCGGGGGAGGTGGCTACACCTTC.

This clonotype was picked up many times. The rearrangement links TRBV10-3 to TRBJ1-1; no definite D call. V was clipped by 0 bases and J by 4 bases, with 12 bases between them. Germline V gene sequence: CDR1 ENHRY, CDR2 SYGVKD. This CDR3 comprises 15 residues. This CDR3 is CAISESGRVGTEAFF. The CDR3 coding sequence is TGTGCCATCAGTGAGTCAGGGAGGGTGGGCACTGAAGCTTTCTTT.

Worth noting for this clonotype: The junction departs from germline at one end; a sequencing error may be responsible. The CDR3: CASSVFYEHYF. The CDR3 nucleotides are TGTGCCAGCTCAGTCTTCTACGAGCATTACTTC. The chain links TRBV18 to TRBJ2-7, with D uncertain. The CDR3 totals 11 residues. The germline gives CDR1 KGHSH, CDR2 LQKENI.

This clonotype has a handful of counts. The V gene is TRBV5-1, the J gene TRBJ1-2, with 7 positions matching TRBD1. V lost 2 bases, J lost 4 bases, and 11 bases stayed unmatched. The V gene's germline CDR1 is SGHRS and CDR2 YFSETQ. The CDR3 consists of 16 residues. CDR3 DNA: TGCGCCAGCAGCTTAGGGACAGAAACGACTATCTATGGCTACACCTTC. Protein sequence: CASSLGTETTIYGYTF.